This T cell receptor beta chain was obtained from a study of tissue T cells after allogeneic stem cell transplantation. Measured with immunoSEQ multiplex PCR; TCRdb has only the in-frame clones, and not every one. The sample has under 50,000 clones; around 90% are singletons. CDR3 length equals 14 residues. Germline assignment: CDR1 SQVTM and CDR2 ANQGSEA. V was pared by 7 bases and J by 4 bases, with 20 bases between. This TCR was recovered from a woman between 35 and 70 years old who later had graft-versus-host disease after an allogeneic stem cell transplant. The rearrangement uses TRBV29-1 and TRBJ2-7, with D perhaps matching TRBD2 (6 bases). The source material was blood, sampled before transplantation. The CDR3 spells CSASEGLARYEQYF. As DNA, the CDR3 is TGCAGCGCCTCGGAGGGGCTAGCGCGATACGAGCAGTACTTC.